This passage covers 32 T cell receptor beta chains from one sample sequenced in a study of graft-versus-host responses after intestinal transplantation. The assay was immunoSEQ multiplex PCR, and TCRdb's table has in-frame clones only and misses some. The sample carries around 70,000 clones, roughly 90% recorded once. Antigens for these TCRs are unknown. This material consisted of unstimulated CD8+ T cells sorted from spleen or lymph node cells, taken before intestinal transplant. All receptors derive from a human donor who received an intestinal transplant.

This clone was observed once. The J gene is TRBJ1-1, the V gene TRBV18; 8 nucleotides align to TRBD1. This CDR3 has 16 residues. Germline CDR1 reads KGHSH; CDR2 reads LQKENI. Trimming took 1 base from V and 2 from J; bases not matched to a gene: 6. CDR3 region: CASSPRDRTINTEAFF. CDR3 nucleotides: TGTGCCAGCTCACCACGGGACAGGACCATTAACACTGAAGCTTTCTTT.

This chain links TRBV28 with TRBJ2-5; D remains ambiguous. The V gene's germline CDR1 is MDHEN and CDR2 SYDVKM. The CDR3 spans 12 residues. The germline V and J ends were trimmed by 9 bases and 5 bases, with 13 bases remaining between them. The CDR3 DNA reads as TGTGCCAGTTGCACGGTCAGGGAGACCCAGTACTTC. Its translation is CASCTVRETQYF.

The genes are TRBV27 and TRBJ2-7; 7 bases line up with TRBD1. Per the germline V gene, CDR1 is MNHEY and CDR2 is SMNVEV (reference sequence). The CDR3 runs 14 residues. Trimming took 3 bases from V and 2 from J; bases not matched to a gene: 4. Here the CDR3 reads CASSFGTAPYEQYF. In nucleotides, the CDR3 is TGTGCCAGCAGTTTTGGGACAGCCCCCTACGAGCAGTACTTC.

The V gene is TRBV18, the J gene TRBJ1-1, with 8 bases lining up with TRBD1. Germline V lookup: CDR1 KGHSH, CDR2 LQKENI. The CDR3 totals 15 residues. V lost 2 bases, J lost 4 bases, and 6 bases stayed unmatched. The chain's CDR3 is CASSPWTGSGTEAFF. CDR3 DNA: TGTGCCAGCTCACCATGGACAGGGTCGGGCACTGAAGCTTTCTTT.

This chain joins TRBV2 and TRBJ2-3; 11 bases align to TRBD1. This CDR3 has 18 amino acids. V lost 5 bases and J lost 3; bases outside the gene matches: 13. Germline assignment: CDR1 SNHLY and CDR2 FYNNEI. The CDR3 loop reads CASSHGTGGVPQTDTQYF. The CDR3 bases are TGTGCCAGCAGTCACGGGACAGGGGGAGTTCCTCAAACAGATACGCAGTATTTT.

This clone has just one count. The V call is TRBV27, the J call TRBJ1-6; no reliable D call. There are 13 residues in the CDR3. Per the germline V gene, CDR1 is MNHEY and CDR2 is SMNVEV (reference sequence). Trimming cost V 2 bases and J 11 bases, with 10 bases left between them. The CDR3: CASSLSQATPLHF. CDR3 bases: TGTGCCAGCAGTTTAAGTCAGGCTACACCCCTCCACTTT.

The CDR3 nucleotides are TGTGCCAGTTCTGTGGGCGCCTACGAGCAGTACTTC. The encoded protein is CASSVGAYEQYF. The J gene is TRBJ2-7, the V gene TRBV28; D not certain. Per the germline V gene, CDR1 is MDHEN and CDR2 is SYDVKM. The CDR3 is made up of 12 amino acids. Trimming pared 9 bases from V and 2 bases from J, leaving 11 bases between.

This chain links TRBV6-5 with TRBJ2-7; D not certain. The CDR3 has 13 amino acids. Germline lookup yields CDR1 MNHEY and CDR2 SVGAGI. Trimming stripped 2 bases from V and 3 bases from J, with 8 bases between. The chain's CDR3 is CASSYRSSYEQYF. The DNA for the CDR3 is TGTGCCAGCAGTTACAGGAGTAGCTACGAGCAGTACTTC.

The chain links TRBV7-9 to TRBJ2-7; D is unresolved. Trimming took off 1 base at V and 5 bases at J, with 9 bases between the two ends. The CDR3 totals 13 residues. The germline V gene has CDR1 SEHNR and CDR2 FQNEAQ (reference sequence). CDR3 protein: CASSLGSTDEQYF. CDR3 sequence (DNA): TGTGCCAGCAGCTTAGGAAGTACGGACGAGCAGTACTTC.

The chain carries TRBV6-1 and TRBJ2-7; a weak D match, TRBD2 (5 bases). Trimming removed 3 bases from V and 2 bases from J, with 11 bases in between. Germline CDR1 and CDR2: MNHNS and SASEGT. CDR3 length: 14 amino acids. CDR3 DNA: TGTGCCAGCAGTGAGAGGGTCATCCCCTACGAGCAGTACTTC. Translated, it gives CASSERVIPYEQYF.

The genes are TRBV28 and TRBJ1-3; TRBD1 agrees at 11 bases. V shed 3 bases and J 2 bases; nucleotides not matched to a gene: 3. Germline-derived CDR1 and CDR2 are MDHEN and SYDVKM. The CDR3 sequence is 16 residues long. In DNA form, the CDR3 reads TGTGCCAGCAGTTTTTCGGACAGGGGGCCTGGAAACACCATATATTTT. This sequence encodes CASSFSDRGPGNTIYF.

V gene TRBV10-3 combines with J gene TRBJ1-2; D not certain. Between the trimmed V and J ends, which lost 7 bases and 6 bases, there was a span of 18 bases. Germline loops: CDR1 ENHRY, CDR2 SYGVKD. CDR3 length: 14 amino acids. The CDR3 DNA reads TGTGCCATCACCGAGGGAGGGTCAGGACATGGCTACACCTTC. Its protein is CAITEGGSGHGYTF.

This clone has just one count. The rearrangement links TRBV10-3 to TRBJ1-4; unclear D gene. Germline V gene lookup returns CDR1 ENHRY and CDR2 SYGVKD. CDR3 length: 14 residues. The V end lost 2 bases, the J end lost 3 bases, and 7 bases lay between the germline ends. CDR3 nucleotides: TGTGCCATCAGTGAGCTTGGAGCTAATGAAAAACTGTTTTTT. It codes for CAISELGANEKLFF.

This clone was recorded only once. The V gene is TRBV6-5, the J gene TRBJ2-3; no reliable D call. Per the germline V gene, CDR1 is MNHEY and CDR2 is SVGAGI. The V and J ends lost 5 bases and 1 base respectively, with 7 bases between them. The CDR3 runs to 13 residues. In nucleotides, the CDR3 is TGTGCCAGCAGTACCGGAGGCACAGATACGCAGTATTTT. Protein: CASSTGGTDTQYF.

The chain recombines TRBV5-6 with TRBJ1-1; maybe TRBD1 (5 bases). The ends were cut back, 1 base at V and 4 bases at J, with 17 bases in the middle. The CDR3 is made up of 16 amino acids. Germline V gene sequence: CDR1 SGHDT, CDR2 YYEEEE. In DNA, the CDR3 is TGTGCCAGCAGCTTGTCGTTTGGCAGGGTCTTCACTGAAGCTTTCTTT. Its translation: CASSLSFGRVFTEAFF.

The gene calls are TRBV4-1 and TRBJ2-7; 8 nucleotides line up with TRBD1. Germline loops: CDR1 MGHRA, CDR2 YSYEKL. CDR3 length equals 15 residues. V lost 1 base and J lost 4; bases outside the gene matches: 6. The CDR3 protein is CASSQGQTGVYEQYF. CDR3 DNA: TGCGCCAGCAGCCAAGGGCAGACAGGGGTATACGAGCAGTACTTC.

The CDR3 loop reads CASSLSRLEQETQYF. The CDR3 bases are TGTGCCAGCAGCTTATCCCGACTAGAGCAAGAGACCCAGTACTTC. J is TRBJ2-5 and V is TRBV7-8; tentative D call: TRBD2 (6 bases). This CDR3 has 15 residues. The V end lost 2 bases, the J end lost 2 bases, and 12 bases lay between the germline ends. Germline V gives CDR1 SGHVS, CDR2 FQNEAQ.

CDR3 in amino acids: CASSIRGWSYEQYF. Written as DNA, the CDR3 is TGTGCCAGTAGTATCAGGGGGTGGTCCTACGAGCAGTACTTC. V usage is TRBV19 and J usage is TRBJ2-7, with 7 positions matching TRBD1. CDR1 is LNHDA, CDR2 SQIVND, per germline (reference sequence). Unmatched junction bases numbered 3, after V lost 3 bases and J lost 1 base. The CDR3 has 14 amino acids.

V is TRBV27 and J is TRBJ2-7; 9 positions match TRBD1. The germline CDR1 and CDR2 sequences are MNHEY and SMNVEV (reference sequence). This CDR3 has 15 amino acids. The V gene end was trimmed by 4 bases and the J gene end by 6 bases; junction bases not matched to a gene: 10. The CDR3 sequence is CASSSWLDRGSEQYF. The CDR3 DNA reads TGTGCCAGCAGTTCGTGGTTGGACAGGGGAAGCGAGCAGTACTTC.

The chain joins TRBV7-6 to TRBJ2-1, with TRBD2 identical over 7 bases. This CDR3 comprises 12 residues. Germline V gives CDR1 SGHVS, CDR2 FNYEAQ. With 8 bases clipped from V and 7 bases from J, the junction kept 5 bases outside the gene matches. The CDR3 here is CASGEGTNEQFF. The CDR3 nucleotides read TGTGCCAGCGGGGAGGGCACGAATGAGCAGTTCTTC.

This clone was observed once. The rearrangement links TRBV6-6 to TRBJ2-3, with 9 bases that match TRBD2. Trimming took 2 bases from V and 4 from J; bases not matched to a gene: 7. Germline values: CDR1 MNHNY, CDR2 SVGAGI (reference sequence). The CDR3 extends over 16 amino acids. DNA for the CDR3: TGTGCCAGCAGTTACGGGGAGCGGGAGGCCCCAGATACGCAGTATTTT. Encoded protein: CASSYGEREAPDTQYF.

The chain uses TRBV19 and TRBJ2-3, with 10 bases that match TRBD2. Germline lookup yields CDR1 LNHDA and CDR2 SQIVND (reference sequence). V shed 7 bases and J 4 bases; nucleotides not matched to a gene: 5. CDR3 size: 14 residues. CDR3 DNA: TGTGCCAGTACCGTAGCGGGGGGCCCAGATACGCAGTATTTT. It is translated as CASTVAGGPDTQYF.

The chain employs TRBV6-4 and TRBJ1-2; D gene uncertain. Per germline, CDR1 MRHNA and CDR2 SNTAGT. The CDR3 covers 13 residues. With 4 bases removed from V and 5 bases from J, the gap between germline ends came to 11 bases. The CDR3 nucleotides are TGTGCCAGCAGTGGGGTTACAGCTTATGGCTACACCTTC. It is translated as CASSGVTAYGYTF.

This clone was seen only once. This chain links TRBV28 with TRBJ2-7; D possibly corresponds to TRBD2 (5 bases). This CDR3 region has 13 residues. Germline values: CDR1 MDHEN, CDR2 SYDVKM. The V end was cut by 8 bases, the J end by 3 bases, with 14 bases between. CDR3 protein: CASQSGENYEQYF. CDR3 coding DNA: TGTGCCAGCCAATCCGGGGAAAACTACGAGCAGTACTTC.

The genes are TRBV5-1 and TRBJ2-2; weak D call: TRBD2 (5 bases). Germline CDR1 SGHRS, CDR2 YFSETQ. CDR3 length equals 16 residues. V lost 1 base and J lost 1, with 11 bases in between. The CDR3 coding sequence is TGCGCCAGCAGCTTGAGTTCCGCGGGGAACACCGGGGAGCTGTTTTTT. Translation gives CASSLSSAGNTGELFF.

V is TRBV10-3 and J is TRBJ1-5; perhaps TRBD1 as D (5 bases). Per the germline V gene, CDR1 is ENHRY and CDR2 is SYGVKD. The CDR3 loop spans 15 amino acids. Trimming took 3 bases from V and 5 from J, leaving 14 bases between them. CDR3 in amino acids: CAISDPGYRDQPQHF. Here the CDR3 DNA reads TGTGCCATCAGTGATCCAGGGTATCGTGATCAGCCCCAGCATTTT.

The chain is built from TRBV5-1 and TRBJ1-3, with D possibly TRBD1 on 6 matching bases. CDR1 and CDR2 (germline): SGHRS, YFSETQ. V lost 4 bases and J 4 bases, leaving 33 bases between the germline ends. The CDR3 has 21 residues. The CDR3 DNA follows: TGCGCCAGCAGCCTCTCGGCGACTCTGGATCGTAACAGGGACGGGGGAAACACCATATATTTT. Translation gives CASSLSATLDRNRDGGNTIYF. The full variable domain, rest sourced from reference TRBV5-1 and TRBJ1-3, is KAGVTQTPRYLIKTRGQQVTLSCSPISGHRSVSWYQQTPGQGLQFLFEYFSETQRNKGNFPGRFSGRQFSNSRSEMNVSTLELGDSALYLCASSLSATLDRNRDGGNTIYFGEGSWLTVV.

The rearrangement joins TRBV10-2 to TRBJ2-7; D might be TRBD2 (7 bases). The V gene lost 4 bases and the J gene lost 6 bases, with 10 bases spanning the gap. Germline CDR1 and CDR2: WSHSY and SAAADI. The length of the CDR3 is 12 residues. The CDR3 loop reads CASSGGGGEQYF. CDR3 sequence (DNA): TGCGCCAGCAGTGGGGGAGGGGGCGAGCAGTACTTC.

As concerns this clone: The same CDR3 can be traced to other DNA sequences in this sample. The chain joins TRBV19 to TRBJ2-7; tentatively, D is TRBD1 (5 bases). CDR1 and CDR2 (germline): LNHDA, SQIVND (reference sequence). The V gene lost 5 bases and the J gene lost 2 bases, with 10 bases spanning the gap. The CDR3 consists of 13 residues. The CDR3 nucleotides are TGTGCCAGTAGTCCAGGGTTGACCTACGAGCAGTACTTC. Protein: CASSPGLTYEQYF.

The chain combines TRBV5-1 with TRBJ1-4, with D possibly TRBD1 on 5 matching bases. Trimming pared 2 bases from V and 8 bases from J, leaving 13 bases between. The germline CDR1 and CDR2 sequences are SGHRS and YFSETQ. This CDR3 is 14 amino acids long. The CDR3 loop reads CASSLRGGNEKLFF. CDR3 sequence (DNA): TGCGCCAGCAGCTTAAGGGGAGGCAACGAAAAACTGTTTTTT.

V is TRBV6-1 and J is TRBJ2-7; a possible D gene is TRBD1 (5 bases). With 0 bases removed from V and 1 base from J, the gap between germline ends came to 10 bases. The germline V gene encodes CDR1 MNHNS and CDR2 SASEGT. The CDR3 runs to 15 residues. In DNA form, the CDR3 reads TGTGCCAGCAGTGAAGCGGGGCAGGAGTCCTACGAGCAGTACTTC. It translates to CASSEAGQESYEQYF.

The chain is built from TRBV27 and TRBJ2-7; 8 bases match TRBD1. The CDR3 length is 19 residues. V lost 5 bases, J lost 2 bases, and 20 bases stayed unmatched. CDR1 and CDR2 (germline): MNHEY, SMNVEV (reference sequence). CDR3 sequence (DNA): TGTGCCAGCAGTCTCACCGGACAGGGACACTCTAAGATGACCTACGAGCAGTACTTC. Encoded protein: CASSLTGQGHSKMTYEQYF.